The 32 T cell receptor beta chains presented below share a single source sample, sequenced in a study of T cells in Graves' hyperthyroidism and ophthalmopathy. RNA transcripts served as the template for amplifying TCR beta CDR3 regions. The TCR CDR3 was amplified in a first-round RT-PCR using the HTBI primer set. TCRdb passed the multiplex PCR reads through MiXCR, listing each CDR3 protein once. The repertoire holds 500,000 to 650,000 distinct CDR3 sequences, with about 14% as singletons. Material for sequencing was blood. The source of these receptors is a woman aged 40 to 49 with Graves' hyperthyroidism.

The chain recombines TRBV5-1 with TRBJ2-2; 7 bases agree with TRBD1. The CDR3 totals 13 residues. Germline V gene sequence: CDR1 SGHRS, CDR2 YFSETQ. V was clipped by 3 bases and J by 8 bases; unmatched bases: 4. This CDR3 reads CASSWTGGGELFF. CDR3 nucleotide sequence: TGCGCCAGCAGCTGGACAGGCGGAGGGGAGCTGTTTTTT.

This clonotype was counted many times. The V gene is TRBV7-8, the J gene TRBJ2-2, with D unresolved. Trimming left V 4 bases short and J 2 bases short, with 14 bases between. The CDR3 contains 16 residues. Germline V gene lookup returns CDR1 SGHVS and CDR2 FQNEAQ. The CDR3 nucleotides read TGTGCCAGCAGCTCTTTTCACAGCTTTAACACCGGGGAGCTGTTTTTT. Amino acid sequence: CASSSFHSFNTGELFF.

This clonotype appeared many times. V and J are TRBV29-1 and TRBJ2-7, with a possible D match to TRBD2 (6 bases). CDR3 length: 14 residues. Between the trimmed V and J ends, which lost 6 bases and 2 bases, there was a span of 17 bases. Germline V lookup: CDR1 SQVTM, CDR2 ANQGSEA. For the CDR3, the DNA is TGCAGCGTGGTGACTAGTGCTACAACCTACGAGCAGTACTTC. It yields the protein CSVVTSATTYEQYF.

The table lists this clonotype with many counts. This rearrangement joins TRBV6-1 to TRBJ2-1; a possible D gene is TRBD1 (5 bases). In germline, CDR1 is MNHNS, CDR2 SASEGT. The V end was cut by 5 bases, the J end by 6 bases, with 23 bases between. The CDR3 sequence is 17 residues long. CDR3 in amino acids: CASSFNPGNYMVNEQFF. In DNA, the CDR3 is TGTGCCAGCAGTTTCAACCCAGGGAACTATATGGTCAATGAGCAGTTCTTC.

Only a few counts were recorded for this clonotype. CDR3 region: CSVELSADTQYF. The CDR3 nucleotides read TGCAGCGTTGAGTTGAGTGCAGATACGCAGTATTTT. This rearrangement joins TRBV29-1 to TRBJ2-3; D not certain. Trimming pared 3 bases from V and 4 bases from J, leaving 8 bases between. CDR1 and CDR2 from the germline V gene are SQVTM and ANQGSEA. The CDR3 consists of 12 residues.

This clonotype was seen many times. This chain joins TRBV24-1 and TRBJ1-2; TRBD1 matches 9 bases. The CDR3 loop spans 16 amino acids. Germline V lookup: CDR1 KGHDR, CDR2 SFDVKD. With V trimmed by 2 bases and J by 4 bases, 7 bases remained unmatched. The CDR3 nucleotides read TGTGCCACCAGTGATTCGACCGGGACAGGGTCCTATGGCTACACCTTC. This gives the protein CATSDSTGTGSYGYTF.

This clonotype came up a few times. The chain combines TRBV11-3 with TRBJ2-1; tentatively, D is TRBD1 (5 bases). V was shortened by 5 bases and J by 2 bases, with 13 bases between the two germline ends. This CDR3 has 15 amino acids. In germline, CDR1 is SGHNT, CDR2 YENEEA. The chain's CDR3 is CASSHTQGTYNEQFF. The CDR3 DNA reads TGTGCCAGCAGCCACACTCAGGGAACCTACAATGAGCAGTTCTTC.

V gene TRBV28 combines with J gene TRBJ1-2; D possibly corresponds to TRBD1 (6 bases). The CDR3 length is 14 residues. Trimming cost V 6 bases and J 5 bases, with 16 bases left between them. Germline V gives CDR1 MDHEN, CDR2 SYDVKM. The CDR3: CASRSTGTRYGYTF. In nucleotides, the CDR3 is TGTGCCAGCAGAAGTACCGGGACACGGTATGGCTACACCTTC.

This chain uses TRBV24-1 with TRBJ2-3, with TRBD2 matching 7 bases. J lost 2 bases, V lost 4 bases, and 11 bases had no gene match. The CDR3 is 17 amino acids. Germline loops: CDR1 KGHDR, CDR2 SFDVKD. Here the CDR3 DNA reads TGTGCCACCAGTGAGGTGCGGGGGAGCGGGACCACAGATACGCAGTATTTT. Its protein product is CATSEVRGSGTTDTQYF.

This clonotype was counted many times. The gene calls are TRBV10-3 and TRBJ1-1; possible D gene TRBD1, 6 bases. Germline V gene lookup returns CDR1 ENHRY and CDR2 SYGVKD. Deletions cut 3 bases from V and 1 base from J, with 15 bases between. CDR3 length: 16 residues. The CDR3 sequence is CAISDRGARANTEAFF. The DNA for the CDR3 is TGTGCCATCAGTGATAGGGGGGCGAGGGCGAACACTGAAGCTTTCTTT.

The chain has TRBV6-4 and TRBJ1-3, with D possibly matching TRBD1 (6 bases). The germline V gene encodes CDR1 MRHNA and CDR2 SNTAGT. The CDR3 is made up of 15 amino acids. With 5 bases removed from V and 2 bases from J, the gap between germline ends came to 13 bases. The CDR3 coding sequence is TGTGCCAGCAGTTACGGTACAGGGACTGGAAACACCATATATTTT. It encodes CASSYGTGTGNTIYF.

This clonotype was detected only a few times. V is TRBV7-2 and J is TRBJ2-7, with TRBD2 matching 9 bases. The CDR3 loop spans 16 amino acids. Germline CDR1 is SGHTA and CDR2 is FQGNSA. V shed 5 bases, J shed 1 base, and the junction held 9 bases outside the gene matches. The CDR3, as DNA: TGTGCCAGCAGCAAAACCGGGACTAGCACTTCCTACGAGCAGTACTTC. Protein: CASSKTGTSTSYEQYF.

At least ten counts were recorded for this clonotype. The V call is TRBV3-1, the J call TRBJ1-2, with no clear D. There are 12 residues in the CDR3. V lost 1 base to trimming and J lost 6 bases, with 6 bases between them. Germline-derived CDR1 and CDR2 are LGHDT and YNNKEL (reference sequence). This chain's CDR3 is CASSQVGNGYTF. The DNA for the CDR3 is TGTGCCAGCAGCCAAGTTGGGAATGGCTACACCTTC.

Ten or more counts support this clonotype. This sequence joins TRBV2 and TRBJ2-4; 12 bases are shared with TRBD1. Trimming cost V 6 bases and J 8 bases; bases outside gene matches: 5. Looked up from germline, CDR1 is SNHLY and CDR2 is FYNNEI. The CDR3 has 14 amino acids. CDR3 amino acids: CASRGDRGLDIQYF. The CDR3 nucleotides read TGTGCCAGCAGAGGGGACAGGGGGCTTGACATTCAGTACTTC.

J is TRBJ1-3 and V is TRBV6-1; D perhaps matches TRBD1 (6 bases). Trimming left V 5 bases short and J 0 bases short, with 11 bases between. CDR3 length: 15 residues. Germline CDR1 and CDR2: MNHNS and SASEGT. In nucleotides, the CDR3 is TGTGCCAGCAGTCGAGGGGGTTTCTCTGGAAACACCATATATTTT. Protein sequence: CASSRGGFSGNTIYF.

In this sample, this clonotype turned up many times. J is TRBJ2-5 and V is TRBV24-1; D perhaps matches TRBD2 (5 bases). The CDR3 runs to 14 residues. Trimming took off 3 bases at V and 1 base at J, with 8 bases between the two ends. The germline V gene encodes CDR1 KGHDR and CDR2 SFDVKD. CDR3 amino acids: CATSDRAVQETQYF. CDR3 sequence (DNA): TGTGCCACCAGTGATAGAGCGGTCCAAGAGACCCAGTACTTC.

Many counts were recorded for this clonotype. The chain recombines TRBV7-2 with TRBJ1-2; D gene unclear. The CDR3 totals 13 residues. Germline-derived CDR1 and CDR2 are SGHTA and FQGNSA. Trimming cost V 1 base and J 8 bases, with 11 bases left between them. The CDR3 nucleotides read TGTGCCAGCAGCTTAGGGTCTATTCGAGGCTACACCTTC. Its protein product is CASSLGSIRGYTF.

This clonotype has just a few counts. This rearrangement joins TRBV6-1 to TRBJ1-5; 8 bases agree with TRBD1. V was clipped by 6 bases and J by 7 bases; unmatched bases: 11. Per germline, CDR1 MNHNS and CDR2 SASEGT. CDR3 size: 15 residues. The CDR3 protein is CASRAGQGEGQPQHF. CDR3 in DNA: TGTGCCAGCAGAGCCGGACAGGGCGAAGGGCAGCCCCAGCATTTT.

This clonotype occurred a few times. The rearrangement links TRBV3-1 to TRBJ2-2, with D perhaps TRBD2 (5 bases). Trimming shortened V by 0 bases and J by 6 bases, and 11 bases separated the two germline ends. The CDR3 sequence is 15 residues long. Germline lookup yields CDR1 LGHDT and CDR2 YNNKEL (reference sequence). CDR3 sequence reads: CASSQEGRAAGELFF. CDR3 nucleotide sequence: TGTGCCAGCAGCCAAGAGGGCAGAGCGGCCGGGGAGCTGTTTTTT.

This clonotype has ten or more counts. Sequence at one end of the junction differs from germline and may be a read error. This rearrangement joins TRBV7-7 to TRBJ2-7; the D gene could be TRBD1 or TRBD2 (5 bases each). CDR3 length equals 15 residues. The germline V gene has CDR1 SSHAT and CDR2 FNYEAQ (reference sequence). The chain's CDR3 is CASSLGDAPNYEQYF. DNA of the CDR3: TGTGCTAGCAGCTTAGGGGACGCGCCGAACTACGAGCAGTACTTC.

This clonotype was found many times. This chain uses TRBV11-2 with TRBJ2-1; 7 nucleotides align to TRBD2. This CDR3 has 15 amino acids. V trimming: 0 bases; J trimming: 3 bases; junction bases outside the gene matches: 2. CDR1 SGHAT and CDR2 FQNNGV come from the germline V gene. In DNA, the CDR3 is TGTGCCAGCAGCTTAGAACGGGGGGACTACAATGAGCAGTTCTTC. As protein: CASSLERGDYNEQFF.

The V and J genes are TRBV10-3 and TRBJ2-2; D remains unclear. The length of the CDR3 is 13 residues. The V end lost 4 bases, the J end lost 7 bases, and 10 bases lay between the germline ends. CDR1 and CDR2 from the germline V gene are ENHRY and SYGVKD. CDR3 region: CAISVWANGELFF. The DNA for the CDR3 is TGTGCCATCAGTGTTTGGGCGAACGGGGAGCTGTTTTTT.

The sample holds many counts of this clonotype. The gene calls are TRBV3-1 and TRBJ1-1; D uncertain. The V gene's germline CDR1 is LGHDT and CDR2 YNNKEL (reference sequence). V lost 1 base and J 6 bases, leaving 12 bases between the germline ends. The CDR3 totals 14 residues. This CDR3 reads CASSQGERSSEAFF. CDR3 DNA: TGTGCCAGCAGCCAAGGGGAGAGGAGCTCTGAAGCTTTCTTT.

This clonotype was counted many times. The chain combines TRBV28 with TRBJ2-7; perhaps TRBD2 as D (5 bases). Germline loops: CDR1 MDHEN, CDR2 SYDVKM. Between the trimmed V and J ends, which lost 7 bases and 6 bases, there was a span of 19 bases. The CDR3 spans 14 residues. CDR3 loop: CASTTSGIGGEQYF. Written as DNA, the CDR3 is TGTGCCAGCACTACCTCGGGAATCGGAGGCGAGCAGTACTTC.

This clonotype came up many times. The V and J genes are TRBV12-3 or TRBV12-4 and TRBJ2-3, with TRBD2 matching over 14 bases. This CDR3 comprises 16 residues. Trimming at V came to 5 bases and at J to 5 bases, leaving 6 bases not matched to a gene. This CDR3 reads CASSAGTSGSGDTQYF. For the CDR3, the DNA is TGTGCCAGCAGTGCCGGGACTAGCGGGAGTGGAGATACGCAGTATTTT.

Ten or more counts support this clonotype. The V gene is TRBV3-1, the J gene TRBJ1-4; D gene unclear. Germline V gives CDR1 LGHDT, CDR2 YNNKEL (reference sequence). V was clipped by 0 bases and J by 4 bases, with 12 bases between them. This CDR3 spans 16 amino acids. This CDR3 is CASSQDLSDFNEKLFF. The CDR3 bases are TGTGCCAGCAGCCAAGACTTGTCGGACTTTAATGAAAAACTGTTTTTT.

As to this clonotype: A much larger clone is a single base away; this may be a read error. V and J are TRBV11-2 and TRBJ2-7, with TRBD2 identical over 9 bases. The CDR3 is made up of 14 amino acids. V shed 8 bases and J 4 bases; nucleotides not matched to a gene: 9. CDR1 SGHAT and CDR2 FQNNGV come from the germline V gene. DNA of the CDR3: TGTGCCAGCGGCATTAGCGGGAGTATATACGAGCAGTACTTC. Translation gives CASGISGSIYEQYF.

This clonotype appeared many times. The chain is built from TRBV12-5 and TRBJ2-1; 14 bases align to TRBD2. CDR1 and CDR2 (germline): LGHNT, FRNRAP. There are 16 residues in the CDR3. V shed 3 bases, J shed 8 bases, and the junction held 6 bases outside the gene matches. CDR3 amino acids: CASGFGLAGGGDEQFF. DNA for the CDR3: TGTGCTAGTGGTTTTGGACTAGCGGGAGGCGGAGATGAGCAGTTCTTC.

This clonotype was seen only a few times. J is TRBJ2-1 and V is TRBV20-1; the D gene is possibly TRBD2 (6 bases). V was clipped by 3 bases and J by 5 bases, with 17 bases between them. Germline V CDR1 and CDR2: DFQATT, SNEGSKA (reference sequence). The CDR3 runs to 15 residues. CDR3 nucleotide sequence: TGCAGTGCTAGCTTCGGGACTCCTATCCACAATGAGCAGTTCTTC. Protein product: CSASFGTPIHNEQFF.

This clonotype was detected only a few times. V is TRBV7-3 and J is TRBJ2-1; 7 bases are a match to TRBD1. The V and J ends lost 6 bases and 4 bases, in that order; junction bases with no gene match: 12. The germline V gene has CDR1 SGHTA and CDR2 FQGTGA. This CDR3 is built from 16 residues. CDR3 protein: CASSPRTGMNYNEQFF. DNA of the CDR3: TGTGCCAGCAGTCCCAGGACAGGCATGAATTACAATGAGCAGTTCTTC.

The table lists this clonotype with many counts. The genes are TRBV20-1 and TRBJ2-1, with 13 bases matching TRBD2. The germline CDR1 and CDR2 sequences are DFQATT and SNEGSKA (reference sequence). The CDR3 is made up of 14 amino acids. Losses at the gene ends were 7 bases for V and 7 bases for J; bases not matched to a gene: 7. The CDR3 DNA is TGCAGTGTACGGACTAGCGGGAGTTTGAATGAGCAGTTCTTC. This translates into CSVRTSGSLNEQFF.

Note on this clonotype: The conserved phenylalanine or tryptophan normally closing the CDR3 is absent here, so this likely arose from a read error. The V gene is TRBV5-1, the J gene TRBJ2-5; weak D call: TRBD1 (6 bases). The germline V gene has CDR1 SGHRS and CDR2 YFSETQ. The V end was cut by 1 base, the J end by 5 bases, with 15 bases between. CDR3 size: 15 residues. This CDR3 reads CASSLNQGSGETQYL. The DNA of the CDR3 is TGCGCCAGCAGCTTGAATCAGGGGAGTGGGGAGACCCAGTACCTC.